The rows below give T cell receptor beta chains drawn from one sample of a study of T cell changes during pregnancy in multiple sclerosis. Assay: immunoSEQ multiplex PCR; the TCRdb copy retains only in-frame clones and omits some. Of more than 75,000 clones listed, approximately 94% are singletons. Material: peripheral blood, obtained in the third trimester of pregnancy. The source of these receptors is a female donor with multiple sclerosis, enrolled in a pregnancy study. The CDR3 runs from the conserved cysteine through the conserved F or W. The D gene is left open where the match is weak. Size values are once, few and many counts, or a class for expanded clones, and some rows have none.

>TRBV27|TRBJ2-3|TRBD2|.
TGTGCCAGCAGCGGGCGGGGGGGGTGGCATACGCAGTATTTT
CASSGRGGWHTQYF
>TRBV30|TRBJ2-7|TRBD1|.
TGTGCCTGGAAATCTACAGGGGGGGAGCAGTACTTC
CAWKSTGGEQYF
>TRBV7-8|TRBJ1-5|TRBD1|.
TGTGCCAGCAGCTTAGAGGATCCAACAGGGGGAGTGAATCAGCCCCAGCATTTT
CASSLEDPTGGVNQPQHF
>TRBV5-1|TRBJ2-4|.|.
TGCGCCAGCAGCTACCAGGGTAAAAACATTCAGTACTTC
CASSYQGKNIQYF
>TRBV7-2|TRBJ1-1|.|few
TGTGCCAGCAGCTTAATACTTCTAGGGGACACTGAAGCTTTCTTT
CASSLILLGDTEAFF
>TRBV4-2|TRBJ2-1|TRBD2|.
TGTGCCAGCAGCCAAGGGGGGGGTCGGCAGTTCTTC
CASSQGGGRQFF
>TRBV11-2|TRBJ1-1|.|few
TGTGCCAGCAGCAAACGTGTGGGGGGTTACACTGAAGCTTTCTTT
CASSKRVGGYTEAFF
>TRBV19|TRBJ1-5|.|.
TGTGCCAGTAGTATAGATAAGAGGGGAGGTCAGCCCCAGCATTTT
CASSIDKRGGQPQHF
>TRBV10-3|TRBJ2-5|TRBD2|once
TGTGCCATCAGTGAGTCGGAGGACCTGAGGGGAGGGAGGTACCAAGAGACCCAGTACTTC
CAISESEDLRGGRYQETQYF
>TRBV7-3|TRBJ1-2|.|.
TGTGCCAGCAGCGGCCGGGACGGGAGGGGCTACACCTTC
CASSGRDGRGYTF
>TRBV5-1|TRBJ2-5|.|.
TGCGCCAGCAGCTTTCAGAAGGAGACCCAGTACTTC
CASSFQKETQYF
>TRBV10-3|TRBJ2-1|.|.
TGTGCCATCAGTCCCGGGGTAGATGAGCAGTTCTTC
CAISPGVDEQFF
>TRBV5-1|TRBJ1-1|.|.
TGCGCCAGCAGCATGAAAGGGGCTGAAGCTTTCTTT
CASSMKGAEAFF
>TRBV7-2|TRBJ2-7|.|.
TGTGCCAGCAAAGAGGCGGGGACCTTCTCCTACGAGCAGTACTTC
CASKEAGTFSYEQYF
>TRBV5-1|TRBJ1-3|TRBD1|.
TGCGCCAGCAGCTCAACTCCGGGACAGGGTTCCTCTGGAAACACCATATATTTT
CASSSTPGQGSSGNTIYF
>TRBV27|TRBJ1-1|.|once
TGTGCCAGCAGTCCCAGCCGACAGGCGGCTGAAGCTTTCTTT
CASSPSRQAAEAFF
>TRBV19|TRBJ1-2|TRBD1|.
TGTGCCAGTAGCCCCGCCGGGACAGGGATTAACTATGGCTACACCTTC
CASSPAGTGINYGYTF
>TRBV2|TRBJ1-6|.|once
TGTGCCAGCAGAGAAGTGAGCTCCTATAATTCACCCCTCCACTTT
CASREVSSYNSPLHF
>TRBV27|TRBJ2-3|TRBD2|.
TGTGCCAGCAGTTTATTAAGATTAGCGGGTAGCACAGATACGCAGTATTTT
CASSLLRLAGSTDTQYF
>TRBV6-5|TRBJ2-1|.|.
TGTGCCAGCACGAGTGGGAGAGAGCAGTTCTTC
CASTSGREQFF
>TRBV15|TRBJ1-5|.|.
TGTGCCACCAGCAGGAAGGACCGAAGGGAGAATCAGCCCCAGCATTTT
CATSRKDRRENQPQHF
>TRBV7-9|TRBJ1-1|TRBD1|.
TGTGCCAGCAGCTTATACGGACAGGGTGAAGCTTTCTTT
CASSLYGQGEAFF